This record concerns one T cell receptor beta chain sequence. The data are from a study of T cells of healthy individuals. One entry per CDR3 protein results from TCRdb running MiXCR on the 5' RACE reads. The sample carries 55,000 to 65,000 distinct CDR3 sequences, 16% recorded once. The ends were cut back, 6 bases at V and 2 bases at J, with 14 bases in the middle. The CDR3 covers 14 residues. The germline V gene encodes CDR1 MNHEY and CDR2 SVGAGI. The gene calls are TRBV6-5 and TRBJ2-7; a possible D gene is TRBD2 (5 bases). The sequence derives from a human donor in good health. In nucleotides, the CDR3 is TGTGCCAGCAGCCCTGAGGACTCGACCTACGAGCAGTACTTC. Its protein product is CASSPEDSTYEQYF.